What follows is one TCR beta chain and its context. Which antigen it targets is not known. No quality values exist for individual bases; no much larger clone is one base distant. CDR3 length: 20 amino acids, cysteine to phenylalanine. Only CDR3 DNA is held: 60 bases, read in frame from base 1. The data belong to a study of identical twins (dated by TCRdb to 2016 to 2017). For the wider study: To test whether fetal clonotypes persist, this study deep-sequenced TCR alpha and beta repertoires from monozygotic twins, from unrelated adults of various ages, and from cord blood. To rule out contamination, replicate twin experiments were performed at different times with different library preparation protocols. Beyond this particular receptor, the publication reports: Compared with coincidental sharing between unrelated individuals, an excess of low generation-probability sequences was observed among out-of-frame TCR alpha sequences shared between twins. A weaker excess of twin sharing was found in beta out-of-frame sequences because the signal-to-noise ratio was lowered by fewer shared sequences. Because the same donors could not be followed over many years, conclusions were based on cross-sectional statistical analysis. Zero-insertion analyses could be partly confounded by invariant T cells such as MAIT and iNKT, though diverse VJ usage argued against such confounding for most clonotypes. In monozygotic twins, recombination models systematically underestimated out-of-frame TCR alpha sharing, but the models matched the sharing seen between unrelated individuals. Fewer insertions were carried by abundant cord blood beta clonotypes, a similar but weaker trend appeared in young adult naive repertoires, and no such trend appeared in memory repertoires.

Only healthy Caucasian donors were included. The researchers also sequenced three unrelated adults who were not twins: a male aged 18 to 29, a male aged 50 to 60, and a female aged 50 to 60. Using Miltenyi CD45RO+ enrichment and human naive T-cell isolation kits, memory (CD45RO+) and naive T cells were isolated from PBMC. The library was produced with 5' RACE. Sequencing took place on an Illumina HiSeq 2000. Template switching introduced a universal primer binding site; the final cDNA contained a unique molecular identifier, enabling accurate counting of TCR cDNA molecules. Specific primers in the conserved constant-segment region were used to synthesize first-strand cDNA for TCR alpha and beta chains. To control for contamination, every cDNA library carried two barcodes: a SMART-Mk sample barcode plus Illumina barcodes. TruSeq adapter sequences along with Illumina sample barcodes were introduced in two successive PCR steps. TCR alpha and beta cDNA libraries were sequenced on the Illumina HiSeq platform with custom primers. Turning to the authors' computational methods: Raw reads were processed with MiGEC to extract unique molecular identifiers, and MiXCR was used to determine CDR3 positions. For each individual, recombination models were inferred using an EM algorithm with the repgenHMM and IGoR tools. The tcR package in R was used for shared clonotype analysis, with sharing normalized by the product of cloneset sizes. Out-of-frame nonproductive sequences were analyzed to study raw recombination free of thymic and clonal selection effects. TCRdb passed the public sequencing reads through fastp at Q25 and MiXCR, retaining productive beta sequences. Records with the same CDR3 protein are collapsed into one entry carrying the most frequent genes and DNA. TCRdb, not the authors, supplied the V and J calls. Recorded for this sample are 350,000 to 500,000 distinct CDR3 sequences; approximately 17% of them occurred a single time. The biggest ten clones account for roughly an eighth of the sample.

Recombination linked TRBV21-1 to TRBJ2-7; no DNA check was done on the table's D call, TRBD1. TRBV21-1 is an annotated pseudogene. Material for sequencing was naive T cells sorted from blood. The cell subset or site label, read with the paper, signifies: cells isolated with a human naive T-cell isolation kit. This receptor was obtained from a man aged 50 to 59 in good health. Here the CDR3 is given as CASSKVQGDRRDRGWYEQYF. The DNA reads TGTGCCAGCAGCAAAGTCCAGGGGGATCGACGGGACAGGGGGTGGTACGAGCAGTACTTC.